Listed here is a single T cell receptor beta chain. The antigen remains undetermined. The record originates from a study of T cell responses to AZD1222 COVID-19 vaccine. Study results and limitations: Epitopes outside B.1.351 and B.1.1.7 mutated regions reportedly drew nearly half of spike TCRs. There were mostly white British donors and more females than males, and clonal diversity was possibly underestimated.

Some clones are missing from TCRdb's copy, which holds only in-frame ones; the method was immunoSEQ multiplex PCR. The table has more than 50,000 clones, roughly 90% seen once. The CDR3 is 14 amino acids. Trimming took off 3 bases at V and 6 bases at J, with 14 bases between the two ends. Germline-derived CDR1 and CDR2 are SGDLS and YYNGEE. This receptor was taken from an adult in good health. Sequencing used peripheral blood, obtained on day 0 of AZD1222 vaccination. The genes are TRBV9 and TRBJ2-3, with D possibly matching TRBD2 (6 bases). CDR3 loop: CASSAAPSVDTQYF. The CDR3 bases are TGTGCCAGCAGCGCCGCCCCTAGCGTGGATACGCAGTATTTT.